Only one count was recorded for the clone carrying this T cell receptor (beta chain). This sample is part of a study of control samples from healthy donors and cancer patients. Here immunoSEQ multiplex PCR was the method, and the copy in TCRdb shows in-frame clones only, minus some. Of approximately 140,000 clones listed, around nine tenths are singletons. The CDR3 length is 14 residues. With 0 bases removed from V and 4 bases from J, the gap between germline ends came to 9 bases. Germline lookup yields CDR1 LGHNA and CDR2 YSLEER. The sequence derives from a man between 25 and 39 years old in good health. The chain has TRBV4-3 and TRBJ1-1; maybe TRBD1 (5 bases). The sample comprised blood. CDR3 sequence: CASSQDGRGTEAFF. As DNA, the CDR3 is TGCGCCAGCAGCCAAGACGGAAGGGGCACTGAAGCTTTCTTT.